The text below deals with one T cell receptor beta chain. The V segment lost 4 bases and the J segment 8 bases; nucleotides outside the gene matches: 12. Germline assignment: CDR1 MNHEY and CDR2 SVGEGT. This CDR3 spans 15 amino acids. The data stem from a study of blood T cells in healthy people across ages. PCR was performed a second time for roughly 7 to 11 cycles using a sample-barcoded 5' primer and a J-beta primer mix. TCRdb re-analysed the 5' RACE reads in MiXCR, keeping a single row per CDR3 protein. The sample has approximately 600,000 distinct CDR3 sequences; around three fifths are singletons.

The specimen sequenced was blood. This clonotype was sampled from a man in his 60s in good health. V usage is TRBV6-2 or TRBV6-3 and J usage is TRBJ1-2; 8 nucleotides match TRBD1. DNA of the CDR3: TGTGCCAGCAGTTCCCGGGACAGGAACACCGGGGGCTACACCTTC. Protein product: CASSSRDRNTGGYTF.